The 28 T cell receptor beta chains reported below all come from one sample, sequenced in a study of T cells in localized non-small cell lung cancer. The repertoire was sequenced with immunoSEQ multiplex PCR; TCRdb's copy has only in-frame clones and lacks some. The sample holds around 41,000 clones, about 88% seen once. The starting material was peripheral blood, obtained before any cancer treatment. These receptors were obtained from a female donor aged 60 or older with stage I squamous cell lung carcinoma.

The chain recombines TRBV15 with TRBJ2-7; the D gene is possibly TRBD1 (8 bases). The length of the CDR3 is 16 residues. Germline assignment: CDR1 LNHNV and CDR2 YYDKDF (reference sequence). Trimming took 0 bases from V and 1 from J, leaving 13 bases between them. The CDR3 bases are TGTGCCACCAGCAGAGAGGCGGGGGACAGGTCCTACGAGCAGTACTTC. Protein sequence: CATSREAGDRSYEQYF.

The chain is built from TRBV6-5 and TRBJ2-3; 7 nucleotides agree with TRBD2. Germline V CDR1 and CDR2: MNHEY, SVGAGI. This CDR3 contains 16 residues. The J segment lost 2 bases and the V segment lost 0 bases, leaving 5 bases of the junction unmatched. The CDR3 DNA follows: TGTGCCAGCAGTTACTCACCTAGCGGCCTCACAGATACGCAGTATTTT. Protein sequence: CASSYSPSGLTDTQYF.

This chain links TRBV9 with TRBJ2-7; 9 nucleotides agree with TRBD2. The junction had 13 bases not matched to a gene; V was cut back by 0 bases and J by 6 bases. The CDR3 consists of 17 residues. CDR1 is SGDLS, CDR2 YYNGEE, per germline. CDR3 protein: CASSVEAGGWGRGEQYF. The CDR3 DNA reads TGTGCCAGCAGCGTAGAAGCGGGAGGTTGGGGGAGGGGCGAGCAGTACTTC.

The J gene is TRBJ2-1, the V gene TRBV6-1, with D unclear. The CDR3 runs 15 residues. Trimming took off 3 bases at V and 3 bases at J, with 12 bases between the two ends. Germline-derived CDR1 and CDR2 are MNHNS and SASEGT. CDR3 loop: CASSDARFLYNEQFF. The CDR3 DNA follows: TGTGCCAGCAGTGACGCTCGGTTCCTCTACAATGAGCAGTTCTTC.

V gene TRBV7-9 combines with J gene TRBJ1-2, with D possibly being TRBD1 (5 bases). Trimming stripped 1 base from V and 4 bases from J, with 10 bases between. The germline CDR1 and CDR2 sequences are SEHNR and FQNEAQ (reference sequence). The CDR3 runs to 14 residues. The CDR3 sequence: CASSLEWGGYGYTF. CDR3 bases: TGTGCCAGCAGCTTAGAATGGGGGGGCTATGGCTACACCTTC.

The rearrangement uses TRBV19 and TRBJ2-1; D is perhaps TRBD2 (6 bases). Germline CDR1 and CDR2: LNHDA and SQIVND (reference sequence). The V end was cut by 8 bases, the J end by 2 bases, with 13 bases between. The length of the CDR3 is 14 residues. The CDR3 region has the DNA TGTGCCAGTGGTAGCGGAGGGGCCTACAATGAGCAGTTCTTC. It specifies CASGSGGAYNEQFF.

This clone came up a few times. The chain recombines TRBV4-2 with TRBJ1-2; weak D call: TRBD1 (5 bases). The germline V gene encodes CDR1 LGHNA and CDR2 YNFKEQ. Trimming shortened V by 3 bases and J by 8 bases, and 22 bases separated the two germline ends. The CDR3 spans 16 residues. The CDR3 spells CASSHASSRGMMGYTF. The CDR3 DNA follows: TGTGCCAGCAGCCACGCTAGCTCGAGGGGAATGATGGGCTACACCTTC.

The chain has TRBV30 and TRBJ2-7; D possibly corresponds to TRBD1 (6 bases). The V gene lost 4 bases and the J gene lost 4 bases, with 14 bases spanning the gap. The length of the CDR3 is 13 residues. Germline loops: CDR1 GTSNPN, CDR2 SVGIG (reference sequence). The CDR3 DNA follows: TGTGCCTGGACGCAGGGGTCGAAGTACGAGCAGTACTTC. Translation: CAWTQGSKYEQYF.

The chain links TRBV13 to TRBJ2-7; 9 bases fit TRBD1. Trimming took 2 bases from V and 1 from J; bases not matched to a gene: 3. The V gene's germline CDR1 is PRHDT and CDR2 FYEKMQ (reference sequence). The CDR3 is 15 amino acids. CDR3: CASSLTGTGSYEQYF. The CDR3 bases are TGTGCCAGCAGCTTAACCGGGACAGGGTCCTACGAGCAGTACTTC.

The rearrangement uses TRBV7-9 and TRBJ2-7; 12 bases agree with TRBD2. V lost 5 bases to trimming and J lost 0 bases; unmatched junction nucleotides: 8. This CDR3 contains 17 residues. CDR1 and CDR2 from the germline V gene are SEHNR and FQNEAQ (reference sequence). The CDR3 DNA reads TGTGCCAGCAGCCCCGGACTAGCGGGAACCTTCTCCTACGAGCAGTACTTC. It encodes CASSPGLAGTFSYEQYF.

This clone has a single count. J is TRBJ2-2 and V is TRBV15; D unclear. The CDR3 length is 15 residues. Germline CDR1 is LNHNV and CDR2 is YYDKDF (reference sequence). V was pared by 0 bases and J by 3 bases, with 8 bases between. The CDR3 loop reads CATSRDMSDTGELFF. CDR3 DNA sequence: TGTGCCACCAGCAGAGATATGTCGGACACCGGGGAGCTGTTTTTT.

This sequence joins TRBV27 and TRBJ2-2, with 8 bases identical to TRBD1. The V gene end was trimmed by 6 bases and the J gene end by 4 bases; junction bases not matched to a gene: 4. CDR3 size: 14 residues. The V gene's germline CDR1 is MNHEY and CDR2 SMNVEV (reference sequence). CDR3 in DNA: TGTGCCAGCAGGAGGACAGGGACCACCGGGGAGCTGTTTTTT. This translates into CASRRTGTTGELFF.

CDR3 in amino acids: CASSLVGIGETQYF. The DNA for the CDR3 is TGTGCCAGCAGCTTAGTAGGGATAGGAGAGACCCAGTACTTC. The genes are TRBV7-2 and TRBJ2-5, with D unclear. The V gene's germline CDR1 is SGHTA and CDR2 FQGNSA. V lost 1 base and J lost 4, with 10 bases in between. CDR3 length: 14 residues. The variable domain in full, completed from reference TRBV7-2 and TRBJ2-5, reads GAGVSQSPSNKVTEKGKDVELRCDPISGHTALYWYRQSLGQGLEFLIYFQGNSAPDKSGLPSDRFSAERTGGSVSTLTIQRTQQEDSAVYLCASSLVGIGETQYFGPGTRLLVL.

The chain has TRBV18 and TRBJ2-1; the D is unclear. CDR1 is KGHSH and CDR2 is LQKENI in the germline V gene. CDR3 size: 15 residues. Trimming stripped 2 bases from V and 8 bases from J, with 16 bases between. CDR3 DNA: TGTGCCAGCTCACCAAGTCTACCCAGACTCGATGAGCAGTTCTTC. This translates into CASSPSLPRLDEQFF.

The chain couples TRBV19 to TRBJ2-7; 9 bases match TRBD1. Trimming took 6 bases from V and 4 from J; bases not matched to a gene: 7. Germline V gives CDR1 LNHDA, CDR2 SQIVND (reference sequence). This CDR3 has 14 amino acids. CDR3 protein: CASSPGTGQYEQYF. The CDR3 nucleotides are TGTGCCAGTAGCCCCGGGACAGGGCAATACGAGCAGTACTTC.

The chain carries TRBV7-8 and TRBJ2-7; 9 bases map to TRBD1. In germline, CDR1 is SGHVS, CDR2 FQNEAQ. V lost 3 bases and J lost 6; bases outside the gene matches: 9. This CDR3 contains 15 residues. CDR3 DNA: TGTGCCAGCAGCTTTATACAGGGGGCTTCCCTCGAGCAGTACTTC. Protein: CASSFIQGASLEQYF.

The CDR3 loop is CASSLEVRDTGELFF. The CDR3 DNA follows: TGCGCCAGCAGCTTGGAGGTACGGGACACCGGGGAGCTGTTTTTT. This chain joins TRBV5-1 and TRBJ2-2; D remains ambiguous. This CDR3 comprises 15 residues. V lost 0 bases to trimming and J lost 3 bases, with 9 bases between them. From germline, CDR1 is SGHRS and CDR2 YFSETQ.

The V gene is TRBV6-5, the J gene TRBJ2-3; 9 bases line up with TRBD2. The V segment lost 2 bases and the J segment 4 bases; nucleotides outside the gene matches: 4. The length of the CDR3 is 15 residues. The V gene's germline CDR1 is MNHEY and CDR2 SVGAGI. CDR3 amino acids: CASSYVAGVADTQYF. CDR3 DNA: TGTGCCAGCAGTTACGTAGCGGGAGTGGCAGATACGCAGTATTTT.

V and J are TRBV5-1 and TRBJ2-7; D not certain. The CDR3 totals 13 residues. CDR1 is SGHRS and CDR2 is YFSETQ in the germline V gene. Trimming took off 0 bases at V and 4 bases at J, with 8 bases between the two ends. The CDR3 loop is CASSLGAPYEQYF. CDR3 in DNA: TGCGCCAGCAGCTTGGGGGCGCCTTACGAGCAGTACTTC. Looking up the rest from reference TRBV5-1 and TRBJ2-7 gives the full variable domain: KAGVTQTPRYLIKTRGQQVTLSCSPISGHRSVSWYQQTPGQGLQFLFEYFSETQRNKGNFPGRFSGRQFSNSRSEMNVSTLELGDSALYLCASSLGAPYEQYFGPGTRLTVT.

CDR3 nucleotide sequence: TGCGCCAGTCGAGCGGGAGGAGCCGGCGCAGATACGCAGTATTTT. This translates into CASRAGGAGADTQYF. V gene TRBV5-1 combines with J gene TRBJ2-3; 9 bases align to TRBD2. There are 15 residues in the CDR3. The germline V gene encodes CDR1 SGHRS and CDR2 YFSETQ. J lost 4 bases, V lost 8 bases, and 11 bases had no gene match.

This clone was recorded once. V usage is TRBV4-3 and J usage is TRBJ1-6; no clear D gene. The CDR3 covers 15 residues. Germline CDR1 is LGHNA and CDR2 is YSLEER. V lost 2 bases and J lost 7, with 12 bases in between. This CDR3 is CASSQTLGRNSPLHF. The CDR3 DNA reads TGCGCCAGCAGCCAAACCCTTGGTCGGAATTCACCCCTCCACTTT.

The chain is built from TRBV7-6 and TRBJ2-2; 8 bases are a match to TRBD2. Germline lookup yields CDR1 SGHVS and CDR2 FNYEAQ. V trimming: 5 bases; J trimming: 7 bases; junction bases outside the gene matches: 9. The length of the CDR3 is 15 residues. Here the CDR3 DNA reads TGTGCCAGCAGCCTTATAGCGGGATCGGGCGGGGAGCTGTTTTTT. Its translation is CASSLIAGSGGELFF.

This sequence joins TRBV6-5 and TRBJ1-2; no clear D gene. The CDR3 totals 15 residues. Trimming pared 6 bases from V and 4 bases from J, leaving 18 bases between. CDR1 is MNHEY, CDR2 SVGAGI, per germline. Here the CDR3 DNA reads TGTGCCAGCAGCCAGGACGGGCGGCAAGCCTATGGCTACACCTTC. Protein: CASSQDGRQAYGYTF.

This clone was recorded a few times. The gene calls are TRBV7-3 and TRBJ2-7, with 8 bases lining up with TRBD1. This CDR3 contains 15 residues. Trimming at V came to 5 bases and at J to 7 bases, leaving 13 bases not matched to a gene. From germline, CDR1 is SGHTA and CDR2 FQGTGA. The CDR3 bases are TGTGCCAGCAGCGGAACGGGACAGGACAGGCGTGAGCAGTACTTC. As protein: CASSGTGQDRREQYF.

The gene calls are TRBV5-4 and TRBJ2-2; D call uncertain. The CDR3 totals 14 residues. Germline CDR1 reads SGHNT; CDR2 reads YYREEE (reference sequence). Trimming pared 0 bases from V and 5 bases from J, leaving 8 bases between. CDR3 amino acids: CASSLVGPTGELFF. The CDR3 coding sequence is TGTGCCAGCAGCTTGGTCGGGCCTACCGGGGAGCTGTTTTTT. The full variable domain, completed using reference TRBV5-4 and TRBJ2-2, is ETGVTQSPTHLIKTRGQQVTLRCSSQSGHNTVSWYQQALGQGPQFIFQYYREEENGRGNFPPRFSGLQFPNYSSELNVNALELDDSALYLCASSLVGPTGELFFGEGSRLTVL.

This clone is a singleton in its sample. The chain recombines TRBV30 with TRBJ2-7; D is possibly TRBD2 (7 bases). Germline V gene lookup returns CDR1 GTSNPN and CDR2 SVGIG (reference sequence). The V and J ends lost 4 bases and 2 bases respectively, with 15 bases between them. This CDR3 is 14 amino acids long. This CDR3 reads CAWIRRGGTYEQYF. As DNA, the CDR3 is TGTGCCTGGATCCGTAGGGGGGGGACCTACGAGCAGTACTTC.

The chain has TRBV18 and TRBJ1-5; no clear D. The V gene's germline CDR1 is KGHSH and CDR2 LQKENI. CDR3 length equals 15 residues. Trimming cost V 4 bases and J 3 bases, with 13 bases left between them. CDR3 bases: TGTGCCAGCTCACTTCGGACGGGGAACAATCAGCCCCAGCATTTT. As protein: CASSLRTGNNQPQHF.

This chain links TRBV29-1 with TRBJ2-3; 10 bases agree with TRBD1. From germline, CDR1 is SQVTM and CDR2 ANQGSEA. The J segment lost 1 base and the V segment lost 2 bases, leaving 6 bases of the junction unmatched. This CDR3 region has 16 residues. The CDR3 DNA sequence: TGCAGCGTTGAATTCCCCGGGACAGGGGGCACAGATACGCAGTATTTT. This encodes CSVEFPGTGGTDTQYF.